A selection of T cell receptor beta chains follows, all from one sample in a study of cytomegalovirus exposure and HLA in healthy donors. Only in-frame clones appear in the TCRdb table, and some are missing; sequencing was by immunoSEQ multiplex PCR. The sample includes 100,000 to 150,000 clones, roughly 78% of them seen just once. The source material was PBMCs. The receptors stem from a man between 35 and 55 years old in good health and CMV-seronegative. CDR3s include the opening cysteine and the closing phenylalanine or tryptophan. A D gene is named only where the DNA matches it firmly. Size tells how often a clone was seen (once, few, many) or the class of an expanded clone, and some rows leave it out.

CDR3 DNA,CDR3 protein,V gene,clone size,J gene,D gene
TGTGCCAGCAGTTTACTGTCTACCGGAGGCGAGCAGTACTTC,CASSLLSTGGEQYF,TRBV27,NA,TRBJ2-7,NA
TGTGCCTCCAGGGCAGGGACGAACACCGGGGAGCTGTTTTTT,CASRAGTNTGELFF,TRBV10-3,once,TRBJ2-2,NA
TGTGCCAGCAGGGTCCAAGGACAGGGGTACGAGCAGTACTTC,CASRVQGQGYEQYF,TRBV6-1,NA,TRBJ2-7,TRBD1
TGTGCCAGCAGCGTAGAAGGTGGGGGCCTTGGTTCAGCAGATACGCAGTATTTT,CASSVEGGGLGSADTQYF,TRBV9,NA,TRBJ2-3,NA
TGTGCCAGCGGCCAAGGGCTAGGGAGCTACGAGCAGTACTTC,CASGQGLGSYEQYF,TRBV5-4,NA,TRBJ2-7,NA
TGTGCCAGCAGTTTAGGCAGGCCAAGCTATGGCTACACCTTC,CASSLGRPSYGYTF,TRBV28,NA,TRBJ1-2,NA
TGTGCCAGTAGTATTACAGGGGCGGTTGGTCAGCCCCAGCATTTT,CASSITGAVGQPQHF,TRBV19,NA,TRBJ1-5,TRBD1
TGTGCCAGCAGCCCCGACGGGGTTAATGAAAAACTGTTTTTT,CASSPDGVNEKLFF,TRBV7-2,once,TRBJ1-4,NA
TGCGCCAGCAGCTCTCAGGGGGCCGAAGAGACCCAGTACTTC,CASSSQGAEETQYF,TRBV5-1,NA,TRBJ2-5,TRBD1
TGTGCCAGCAGTGATCGGGTTGGGGCAGCTTCAGGTGGTAAGCAGTACTTC,CASSDRVGAASGGKQYF,TRBV2,NA,TRBJ2-7,NA
TGTGCCAGCAGCTTCCCGGACAGCTACGAGCAGTACTTC,CASSFPDSYEQYF,TRBV5-4,NA,TRBJ2-7,NA
TGCGCCAGCAGCCCGGGACTAGCGGGGGGGCCGATACGAGATACGCAGTATTTT,CASSPGLAGGPIRDTQYF,TRBV5-1,NA,TRBJ2-3,TRBD2
TGTGCCAGCAGCGGGGGACAGGGAACCTTCTACGAGCAGTACTTC,CASSGGQGTFYEQYF,TRBV7-9,NA,TRBJ2-7,TRBD1
TGTGCCAGCTCACCCGGACATACAACTAATGAAAAACTGTTTTTT,CASSPGHTTNEKLFF,TRBV18,NA,TRBJ1-4,NA
TGTGCCAGCAGCTTAGTTCCAGGGCTGCCGGGCGAGCAGTACTTC,CASSLVPGLPGEQYF,TRBV7-9,NA,TRBJ2-7,NA
TGTGCCAGCAGCTGGACAGGTCAGACCGGGGAGCTGTTTTTT,CASSWTGQTGELFF,TRBV6-5,NA,TRBJ2-2,TRBD1
TGCGCCAGCAGCTTGGAGACAGGGGCGGACACTGAAGCTTTCTTT,CASSLETGADTEAFF,TRBV5-1,NA,TRBJ1-1,TRBD1
TGTGCCAGTAACGACAGAATAAGCTCTGGGGCCAACGTCCTGACTTTC,CASNDRISSGANVLTF,TRBV19,NA,TRBJ2-6,NA
TGTGCCAGCAGCCCGGACTACACAGATACGCAGTATTTT,CASSPDYTDTQYF,TRBV11-2,NA,TRBJ2-3,NA
TGTGCCAGCAGTTCATCGGGACAGGGGGACCCCTACGAGCAGTACTTC,CASSSSGQGDPYEQYF,TRBV6-5,NA,TRBJ2-7,TRBD1
TGTGCCAGCAGCTTGTACATCGGGGCCTACGAGCAGTACTTC,CASSLYIGAYEQYF,TRBV5-5,NA,TRBJ2-7,NA
TGTGCCAGCAGTTCCGACAGTTATCAGCCCCAGCATTTT,CASSSDSYQPQHF,TRBV28,once,TRBJ1-5,NA
TGTGCCTGCCATTCCTTACTTGCAGATACGCAGTATTTT,CACHSLLADTQYF,TRBV30,NA,TRBJ2-3,NA
TGCGCCAGCAGCCCCTTGGCGGGGTCGGTGGAGACCCAGTACTTC,CASSPLAGSVETQYF,TRBV5-1,NA,TRBJ2-5,NA
TGCAGTGGCGGGAGCTCGGGAGAGACCCAGTACTTC,CSGGSSGETQYF,TRBV29-1,NA,TRBJ2-5,TRBD2
TGCGCCAGCAGCCCACCCCTGGCGGGGGGGCATCAACAAGAGACCCAGTACTTC,CASSPPLAGGHQQETQYF,TRBV5-1,NA,TRBJ2-5,TRBD2
TGTGCCAGCAGCTTGAACTCCCTCTCCTACAATGAGCAGTTCTTC,CASSLNSLSYNEQFF,TRBV5-4,NA,TRBJ2-1,NA
TGTGCCAGCAGCGTAGGGGGGCGGGAGGAGACCCAGTACTTC,CASSVGGREETQYF,TRBV9,NA,TRBJ2-5,NA
TGTGCCAGCAGCTTGGAGGGAGATAATTCACCCCTCCACTTT,CASSLEGDNSPLHF,TRBV7-9,NA,TRBJ1-6,NA
TGCAGCGTTGAAGAAAGGGACAAGCCTCATAAATCCTCGCGCGATAGTAATGAAAAACTGTTTTTT,CSVEERDKPHKSSRDSNEKLFF,TRBV29-1,NA,TRBJ1-4,NA
TGTGCCAGCAGCGCTCTAGCGGATCGCACAGATACGCAGTATTTT,CASSALADRTDTQYF,TRBV11-1,NA,TRBJ2-3,TRBD2
TGTGCCAGCTCACTTACAGGGAATTTACAGCCCCAGCATTTT,CASSLTGNLQPQHF,TRBV18,NA,TRBJ1-5,NA
TGTGCCAGCAGTGATGGACAGGGCAGCTCCTACGAGCAGTACTTC,CASSDGQGSSYEQYF,TRBV2,NA,TRBJ2-7,TRBD1
TGCAGCGTAGGCGGGACTAGCGGACCATACAATGAGCAGTTCTTC,CSVGGTSGPYNEQFF,TRBV29-1,NA,TRBJ2-1,TRBD2
TGTGCCTGGAGTGTGGGCAGAAGCAATCAGCCCCAGCATTTT,CAWSVGRSNQPQHF,TRBV30,few,TRBJ1-5,NA
TGTGCCAGCACCTTAGGGCGGGGGGGCAACAATGAGCAGTTCTTC,CASTLGRGGNNEQFF,TRBV7-2,once,TRBJ2-1,TRBD2
TGTGCCAGCAGCCCCCCGTCGAAAACAGGGGATTCACCCCTCCACTTT,CASSPPSKTGDSPLHF,TRBV7-9,NA,TRBJ1-6,TRBD1
TGTGCCAGCAGTGAATTAACTACCTCTGGGGCCAACGTCCTGACTTTC,CASSELTTSGANVLTF,TRBV6-1,NA,TRBJ2-6,NA
TGTGCCAGCAGTTACTCGTCTAGCGGGGAGACCTACGAGCAGTACTTC,CASSYSSSGETYEQYF,TRBV6-5,NA,TRBJ2-7,TRBD2
TGTGCCAGCAGTCTAATAGCGGGAGGGGGCACAGATACGCAGTATTTT,CASSLIAGGGTDTQYF,TRBV27,NA,TRBJ2-3,TRBD2
TGCGCCAGCAGCTTGGTTGGCTACTCTGGGGCCAACGTCCTGACTTTT,CASSLVGYSGANVLTF,TRBV5-1,NA,TRBJ2-6,NA
TGCGCCAGCAGCCCGGGACAGCTCTACAATGAGCAGTTCTTC,CASSPGQLYNEQFF,TRBV5-1,NA,TRBJ2-1,TRBD1